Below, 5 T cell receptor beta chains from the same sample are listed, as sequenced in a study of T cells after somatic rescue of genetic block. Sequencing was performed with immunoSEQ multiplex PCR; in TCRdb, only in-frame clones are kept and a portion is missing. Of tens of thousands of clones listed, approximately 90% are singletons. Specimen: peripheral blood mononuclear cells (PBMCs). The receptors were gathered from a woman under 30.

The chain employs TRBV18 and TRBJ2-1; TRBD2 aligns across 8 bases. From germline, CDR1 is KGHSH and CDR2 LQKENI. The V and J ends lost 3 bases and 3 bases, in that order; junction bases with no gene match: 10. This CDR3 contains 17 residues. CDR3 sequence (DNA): TGTGCCAGCTCACCTTGGGCGGGAGGACAAGGCTACAATGAGCAGTTCTTC. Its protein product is CASSPWAGGQGYNEQFF.

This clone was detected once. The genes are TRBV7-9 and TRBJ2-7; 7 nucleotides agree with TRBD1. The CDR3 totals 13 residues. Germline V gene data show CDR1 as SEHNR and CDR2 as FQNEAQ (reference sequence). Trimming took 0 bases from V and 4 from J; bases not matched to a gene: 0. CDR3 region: CASSLARGYEQYF. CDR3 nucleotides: TGTGCCAGCAGCTTAGCCAGGGGGTACGAGCAGTACTTC.

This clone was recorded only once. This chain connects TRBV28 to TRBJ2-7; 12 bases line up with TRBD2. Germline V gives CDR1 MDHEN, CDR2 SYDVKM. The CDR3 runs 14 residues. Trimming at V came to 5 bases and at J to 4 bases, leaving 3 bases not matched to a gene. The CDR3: CASSPLAGGYEQYF. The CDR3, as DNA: TGTGCCAGCAGTCCCCTAGCGGGAGGGTACGAGCAGTACTTC. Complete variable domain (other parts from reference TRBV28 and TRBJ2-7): DVKVTQSSRYLVKRTGEKVFLECVQDMDHENMFWYRQDPGLGLRLIYFSYDVKMKEKGDIPEGYSVSREKKERFSLILESASTNQTSMYLCASSPLAGGYEQYFGPGTRLTVT.

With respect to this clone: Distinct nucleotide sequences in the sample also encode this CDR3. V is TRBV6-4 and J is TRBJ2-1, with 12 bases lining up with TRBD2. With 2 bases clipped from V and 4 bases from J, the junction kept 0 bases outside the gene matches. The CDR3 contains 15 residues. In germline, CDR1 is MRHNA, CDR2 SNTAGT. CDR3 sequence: CASSDGTSGYNEQFF. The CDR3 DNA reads TGTGCCAGCAGTGACGGGACTAGCGGGTACAATGAGCAGTTCTTC.

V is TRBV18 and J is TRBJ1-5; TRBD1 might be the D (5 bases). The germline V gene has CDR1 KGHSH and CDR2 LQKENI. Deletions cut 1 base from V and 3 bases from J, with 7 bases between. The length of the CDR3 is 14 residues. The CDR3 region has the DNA TGTGCCAGCTCACCACGAGGGGACAATCAGCCCCAGCATTTT. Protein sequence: CASSPRGDNQPQHF.